This TCR beta chain originates from a study of blood T cell repertoires in COVID-19. Study in general: The United States, Italy and Spain were the sources of the acute and convalescent COVID-19 samples. T cells, B-cell-depleted T cells, or PBMCs supplied cDNA or gDNA.

Patients from Seattle were sampled longitudinally, starting during active infection. As originally analysed: Estimation of nucleated cell counts was performed using reference gene primer amplification. Generated by immunoSEQ multiplex PCR, the TCRdb table keeps only in-frame clones and is missing some. That table furnishes V, J and clone size, whereas the DNA furnished D and trimming. The sample carries 150,000 to 250,000 clones, 94% recorded once. Material: peripheral blood. The clonotype originates from a man aged 25-45 years with COVID-19, enrolled during active disease.

The CDR3 region is CASSAGQTNTEAFF. CDR3 in DNA: TGTGCCAGCAGCGCCGGACAGACGAACACTGAAGCTTTCTTT. The rearrangement uses TRBV9 and TRBJ1-1; tentatively, D is TRBD1 (6 bases). This CDR3 region has 14 residues. The germline gives CDR1 SGDLS, CDR2 YYNGEE. Trimming removed 3 bases from V and 1 base from J, with 10 bases in between.